This TCR beta chain was captured in a study of T cells after yellow fever vaccination. Looking at the study overall: Fractions of limited cellularity were prepared by means of SMART-Seq v4 Ultra Low Input.

Template switching with 5'RACE generated the TCR cDNA and added a universal primer site and UMIs. TCRdb called the 5' RACE reads again in MiXCR, with one record for every CDR3 protein. This table holds approximately 580,000 distinct CDR3 sequences, 17% found once. V shed 6 bases and J 6 bases; nucleotides not matched to a gene: 6. This CDR3 contains 16 residues. Germline values: CDR1 MNHEY, CDR2 SVGEGT. With regard to this clonotype: Its antigen is not identified.

Study-wide results and limits: The secondary T-cell response peaked on day 5, not day 15, but was weaker. Although most clonotypes did not, a small share appeared in both CD4 and CD8 compartments.

This specimen consisted of PBMCs, obtained about 5 days after the first yellow fever vaccination. This clonotype was obtained from a man younger than 30 who received the YFV17D yellow fever vaccine. The rearrangement uses TRBV6-2 or TRBV6-3 and TRBJ2-2; 14 bases line up with TRBD2. CDR3 in DNA: TGTGCCAGCAGGCCGGGACTAGCGGGGGTCTCCGGGGAGCTGTTTTTT. Amino acids: CASRPGLAGVSGELFF.